The source of this T cell receptor (beta chain) is a study of blood T cell repertoires in COVID-19 (TCRdb year 2020). In the study overall: The collaborator samples originated in the United States, Italy and Spain and spanned the acute and convalescent phases of COVID-19. The material from the prospective study consisted of cDNA or gDNA derived from T cells, B-cell-depleted T cells, or PBMCs. Subjects who had been exposed to COVID-19, were actively infected with it, or had recovered from it provided the deeply sampled blood TCRbeta repertoires that made up the dataset. The repertoires were made available in a free public database intended to serve as a resource for research on the immune response to SARS-CoV-2. The samples were drawn from the first 160 participants of the ongoing ImmuneRACE study and from roughly 1,300 subjects provided by 6 global collaborators. Nearly every sample came with metadata listing a de-identified subject ID, COVID-19 status, age in years and sex. Where HLA class I and class II types were available, the types were taken from metadata supplied by the sample provider, not from assay-based typing. The investigation overall reported the following: How much clinical and demographic metadata was included differed by source and by participant, and the metadata was provided uncurated.

A word on this clone: Its binding antigen is unknown. Per-base qualities were not stored, and no clone one base away is much larger.

Participants in the prospective study were enrolled through a virtual design, were aged about 18 to 89 years, and lived in 20 to 30 United States geographic areas. To assign participants to cohorts, the prospective study relied on clinical history that participants themselves reported in a screening survey and a study questionnaire. Recovered participants in ImmuneRACE Cohort 3 were defined as having two consecutive negative NP/OP PCR tests, clearance from a healthcare professional, or resolution of symptoms. Each participant in the prospective study had whole blood, serum and a nasopharyngeal or oropharyngeal swab collected by mobile phlebotomists. Additional blood draws and questionnaires over an approximately 2-month period could optionally be provided by prospective study participants. Blood samples from the prospective study were shipped frozen or at room temperature prior to DNA extraction.

From a lookup of the germline V gene, CDR1 and CDR2 are LGHNT and FRNRAP. The CDR3, cysteine through phenylalanine, is 17 amino acids long. The read is trimmed to its CDR3 DNA, 51 bases read in frame from base 1. V trim: 4 bases; J trim: 4 bases; unmatched bases: 12. The immunoSEQ Assay, a bias-controlled multiplex PCR, was used to amplify TCRbeta CDR3 regions from genomic DNA. Turning to the authors' computational methods: The number of nucleated cells in each sample was estimated from the amplification of reference gene primers within the assay. Sequence reads were collapsed and filtered to measure the absolute abundance of every unique TCRbeta CDR3 rearrangement. For each sample, productive Simpson clonality was calculated by taking the square root of Simpson's diversity index across productive rearrangements. The clones in this table, taken by TCRdb from immuneACCESS, are in-frame only. Not every clone is retained; where verified, under half of the shortfall comes from an unresolved V gene, and the cause of the rest is unknown. The V and J calls and the clone size are those of that table, but D and trimming were determined from the DNA. A total of approximately 360,000 clones appear in this sample, around 83% of them only once. The biggest ten clones account for around 5.1% of the sample.

The TCR originated in a woman aged 50 to 60 who had recovered from COVID-19. The material sequenced was PBMCs or T cells enriched from blood (not recorded which). Rearrangement joined TRBV12-5 to TRBJ1-4; TRBD1 matches 7 bases in the middle. The CDR3 corresponds to CASGSGTVPQHNEKLFF. DNA sequence: TGTGCTAGTGGTTCCGGGACAGTCCCTCAACATAATGAAAAACTGTTTTTT.